Listed here are 10 T cell receptor beta chains from one sample, sequenced in a study of cytomegalovirus exposure and HLA in healthy donors. Both 60 Vbeta primers and 13 Jbeta primers went into the PCR. Sequenced by immunoSEQ multiplex PCR; TCRdb stores in-frame clones only, minus some. In the table there are about 94,000 clones, roughly 75% of which are singletons. The sample comprised PBMCs. The origin of the receptors is a woman aged 55-69 years in good health and CMV-seronegative.

This chain joins TRBV1 and TRBJ1-5. TRBV1 is a known pseudogene. The CDR3 is 17 residues long. In nucleotides, the CDR3 is TGCACCAGCAGCCAACGGTTAGGGGGGGCGAGCAATCAGCCCCAGCATTTT. It specifies CTSSQRLGGASNQPQHF.

The chain combines TRBV9 with TRBJ1-1; D is perhaps TRBD1 (6 bases). The CDR3 length is 13 residues. V was cut by 2 bases and J by 4 bases, with 9 bases left in between. CDR1 is SGDLS, CDR2 YYNGEE, per germline. CDR3 sequence: CASSVSQGTEAFF. The CDR3 DNA is TGTGCCAGCAGCGTCTCACAGGGCACTGAAGCTTTCTTT.

This clone was observed a handful of times. The chain joins TRBV4-1 to TRBJ1-1; weak D call: TRBD1 (5 bases). Trimming took 0 bases from V and 3 from J, leaving 14 bases between them. The CDR3 runs to 16 residues. Per the germline V gene, CDR1 is MGHRA and CDR2 is YSYEKL. CDR3 protein: CASSQDLGGGDTEAFF. The CDR3 DNA reads as TGCGCCAGCAGCCAAGATCTGGGGGGAGGTGACACTGAAGCTTTCTTT.

The V call is TRBV6-1, the J call TRBJ2-7; 14 positions agree with TRBD2. Germline V gene lookup returns CDR1 MNHNS and CDR2 SASEGT. Unmatched junction bases numbered 16, after V lost 3 bases and J lost 6 bases. The CDR3 is made up of 19 amino acids. CDR3 loop: CASSDPSGLAGVGGIEQYF. CDR3 sequence (DNA): TGTGCCAGCAGTGACCCCTCGGGACTAGCGGGAGTGGGGGGTATCGAGCAGTACTTC.

This clone was seen only a few times. This chain links TRBV7-9 with TRBJ1-3, with 7 positions matching TRBD1. Germline V gives CDR1 SEHNR, CDR2 FQNEAQ (reference sequence). V gave up 6 bases and J gave up 0 bases; unmatched junction bases: 5. The CDR3 has 15 residues. The CDR3 loop is CASSLRGPSGNTIYF. The DNA of the CDR3 is TGTGCCAGCAGTCTTAGGGGGCCCTCTGGAAACACCATATATTTT. Together with reference TRBV7-9 and TRBJ1-3, the CDR3 gives the full variable domain: DTGVSQNPRHKITKRGQNVTFRCDPISEHNRLYWYRQTLGQGPEFLTYFQNEAQLEKSRLLSDRFSAERPKGSFSTLEIQRTEQGDSAMYLCASSLRGPSGNTIYFGEGSWLTVV.

The chain recombines TRBV2 with TRBJ1-5, with TRBD1 matching 7 bases. After removal of 6 bases from V and 6 bases from J, the junction contained 11 bases not matched to a gene. CDR1 is SNHLY, CDR2 FYNNEI, per germline. The CDR3 has 15 amino acids. CDR3 sequence reads: CASSAFAGGSQPQHF. The CDR3 DNA follows: TGTGCCAGCAGCGCGTTTGCAGGGGGGAGTCAGCCCCAGCATTTT.

The chain couples TRBV28 to TRBJ1-5; possibly TRBD1 for D (6 bases). Trimming cost V 5 bases and J 8 bases, with 19 bases left between them. The CDR3 totals 15 residues. The V gene's germline CDR1 is MDHEN and CDR2 SYDVKM. CDR3 sequence reads: CASSPLGGPREPQHF. The CDR3 bases are TGTGCCAGCAGTCCCCTGGGGGGGCCACGGGAGCCCCAGCATTTT. Filled out from reference TRBV28 and TRBJ1-5, the complete variable domain reads DVKVTQSSRYLVKRTGEKVFLECVQDMDHENMFWYRQDPGLGLRLIYFSYDVKMKEKGDIPEGYSVSREKKERFSLILESASTNQTSMYLCASSPLGGPREPQHFGDGTRLSIL.

The rearrangement links TRBV5-1 to TRBJ1-1, with D perhaps TRBD1 (5 bases). Germline V gene data show CDR1 as SGHRS and CDR2 as YFSETQ. Trimming stripped 1 base from V and 5 bases from J, with 12 bases between. The CDR3 has 14 residues. CDR3 coding DNA: TGCGCCAGCAGCTTGATGCAGGGAGGGACTGAAGCTTTCTTT. As protein: CASSLMQGGTEAFF.

V usage is TRBV21-1 and J usage is TRBJ1-6; no DNA check was done on the table's D call, TRBD1. TRBV21-1 is given as a pseudogene. This CDR3 has 16 amino acids. The CDR3 DNA sequence: TGTGCCAGCAGCAAAGATGCAGGGGGATTTGGTTCACCCCTCCACTTT. Its translation is CASSKDAGGFGSPLHF.

This clone appeared a few times. V and J are TRBV21-1 and TRBJ2-1; the table gives TRBD1 as D, unverified against the DNA. TRBV21-1 is tagged as a pseudogene. The CDR3 is made up of 17 amino acids. This CDR3 is CARLDRVSRGRHNEQFF. The CDR3 nucleotides are TGTGCCAGATTGGACAGGGTCAGCAGGGGCCGGCACAATGAGCAGTTCTTC.